This entry concerns a single TCR beta chain. The data belong to a study of blood T cell repertoires in COVID-19. Study background: Collection of acute and convalescent COVID-19 samples took place in the United States, Italy and Spain.

Each participant's cohort was designated according to participant-reported clinical history. The table came from immunoSEQ multiplex PCR; TCRdb's copy has only in-frame clones and leaves some out. The data hold some 270,000 clones, with around 85% observed a single time. Between the trimmed V and J ends, which lost 3 bases and 5 bases, there was a span of 15 bases. Looked up from germline, CDR1 is MDHEN and CDR2 is SYDVKM. The CDR3 is 15 residues long. What was sequenced was PBMCs or T cells enriched from blood (not recorded which). The receptor comes from a woman aged 30 to 39 who had recovered from COVID-19. The chain combines TRBV28 with TRBJ2-3, with D maybe TRBD2 (7 bases). The CDR3 coding sequence is TGTGCCAGCAGTTTGGGGGGGGGCCGAGGAGATACGCAGTATTTT. It encodes CASSLGGGRGDTQYF.